This TCR beta chain was recovered during a study of blood T cell repertoires in COVID-19. V lost 7 bases, J lost 0 bases, and 11 bases lay in between. The CDR3 totals 14 residues. Germline lookup yields CDR1 SGHTS and CDR2 YDEGEE. Seattle's cohort entered during active infection and was followed longitudinally. Authors' analysis steps: Amplification of reference gene primers provided the estimated nucleated cell counts. Clones were read by immunoSEQ multiplex PCR, and TCRdb kept only the in-frame ones, dropping some. V, J and clone size reflect that table, while D and trimming were determined from the DNA. The sample includes around 84,000 clones, around 78% of them seen just once. This clone was counted only a few times.

The specimen was peripheral blood. The V call is TRBV5-8, the J call TRBJ2-1; possible D gene TRBD2, 6 bases. This clonotype was sampled from a man between 60 and 75 years old with COVID-19, enrolled during active disease. CDR3 region: CASHNSGSYNEQFF. In nucleotides, the CDR3 is TGTGCCAGCCACAATAGCGGCTCCTACAATGAGCAGTTCTTC.